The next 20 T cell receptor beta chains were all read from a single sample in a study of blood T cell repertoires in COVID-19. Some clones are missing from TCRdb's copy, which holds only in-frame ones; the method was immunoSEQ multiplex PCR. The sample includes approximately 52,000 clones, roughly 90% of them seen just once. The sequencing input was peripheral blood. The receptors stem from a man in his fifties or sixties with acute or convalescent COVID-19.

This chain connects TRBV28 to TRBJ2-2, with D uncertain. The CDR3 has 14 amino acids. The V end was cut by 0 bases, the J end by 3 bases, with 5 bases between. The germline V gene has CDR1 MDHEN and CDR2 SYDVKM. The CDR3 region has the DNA TGTGCCAGCAGTTTATGGGCTGACACCGGGGAGCTGTTTTTT. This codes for CASSLWADTGELFF.

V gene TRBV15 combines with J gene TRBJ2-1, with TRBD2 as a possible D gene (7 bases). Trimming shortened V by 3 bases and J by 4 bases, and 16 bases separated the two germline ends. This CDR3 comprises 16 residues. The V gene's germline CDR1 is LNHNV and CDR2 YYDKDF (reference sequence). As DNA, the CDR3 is TGTGCCACCAGCAGCCCGATCGGGGGGCGATACAATGAGCAGTTCTTC. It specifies CATSSPIGGRYNEQFF.

DNA of the CDR3: TGTGCCAGCAGCTTAAGCCCCTTGCGGCGGGGGCCTGATACGCAGTATTTT. Translated: CASSLSPLRRGPDTQYF. The chain links TRBV13 to TRBJ2-3; tentative D call: TRBD2 (7 bases). Germline V gene data show CDR1 as PRHDT and CDR2 as FYEKMQ (reference sequence). Trimming removed 2 bases at V and 6 bases at J, with 21 bases between. This CDR3 comprises 17 residues.

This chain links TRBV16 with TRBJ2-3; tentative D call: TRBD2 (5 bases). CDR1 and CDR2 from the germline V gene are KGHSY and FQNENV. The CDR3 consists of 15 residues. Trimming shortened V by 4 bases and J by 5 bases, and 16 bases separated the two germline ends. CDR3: CASSPLGERIDTQYF. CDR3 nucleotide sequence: TGTGCCAGCAGCCCGCTTGGGGAGAGGATAGATACGCAGTATTTT.

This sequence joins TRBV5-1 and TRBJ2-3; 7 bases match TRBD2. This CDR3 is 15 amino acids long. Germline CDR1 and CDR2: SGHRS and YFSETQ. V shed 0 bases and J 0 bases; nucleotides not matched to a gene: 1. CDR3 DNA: TGCGCCAGCAGCTTGGCTAGCGGTAGCACAGATACGCAGTATTTT. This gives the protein CASSLASGSTDTQYF.

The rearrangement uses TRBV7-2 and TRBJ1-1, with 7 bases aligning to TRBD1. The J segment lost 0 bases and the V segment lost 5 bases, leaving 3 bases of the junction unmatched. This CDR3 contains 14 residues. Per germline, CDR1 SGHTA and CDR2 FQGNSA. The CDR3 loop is CASSPGTVNTEAFF. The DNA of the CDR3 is TGTGCCAGCAGCCCCGGGACAGTGAACACTGAAGCTTTCTTT.

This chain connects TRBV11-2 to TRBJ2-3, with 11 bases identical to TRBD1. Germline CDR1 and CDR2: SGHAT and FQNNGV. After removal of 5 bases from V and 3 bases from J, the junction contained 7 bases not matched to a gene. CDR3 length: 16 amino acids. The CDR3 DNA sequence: TGTGCCAGCAGCCGATGGACAGGGGGCCTGACAGATACGCAGTATTTT. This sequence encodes CASSRWTGGLTDTQYF.

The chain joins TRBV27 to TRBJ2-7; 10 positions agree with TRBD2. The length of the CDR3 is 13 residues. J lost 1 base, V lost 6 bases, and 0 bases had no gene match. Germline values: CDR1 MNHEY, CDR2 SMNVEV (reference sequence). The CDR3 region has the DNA TGTGCCAGCAGACTAGCGGGGTCCTACGAGCAGTACTTC. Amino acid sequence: CASRLAGSYEQYF.

CDR3 coding DNA: TGTGCCAGCAGACTAGGGACTAGCTACGAGCAGTACTTC. As protein: CASRLGTSYEQYF. The chain links TRBV12-3 or TRBV12-4 to TRBJ2-7, with 8 bases aligning to TRBD2. V trimming: 6 bases; J trimming: 3 bases; junction bases outside the gene matches: 4. The CDR3 length is 13 residues.

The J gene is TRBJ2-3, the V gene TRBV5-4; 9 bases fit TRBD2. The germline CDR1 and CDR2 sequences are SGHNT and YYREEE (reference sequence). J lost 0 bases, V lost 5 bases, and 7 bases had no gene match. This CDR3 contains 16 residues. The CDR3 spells CASSSQRGASTDTQYF. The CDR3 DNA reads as TGTGCCAGCAGTTCCCAGCGGGGGGCCAGCACAGATACGCAGTATTTT.

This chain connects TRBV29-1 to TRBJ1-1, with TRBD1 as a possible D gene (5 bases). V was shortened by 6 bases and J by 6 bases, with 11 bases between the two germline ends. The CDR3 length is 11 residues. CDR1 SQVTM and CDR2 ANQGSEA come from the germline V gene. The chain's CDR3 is CSVWTLAEAFF. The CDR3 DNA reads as TGCAGCGTGTGGACATTGGCTGAAGCTTTCTTT. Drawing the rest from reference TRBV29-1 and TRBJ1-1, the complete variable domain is SAVISQKPSRDICQRGTSLTIQCQVDSQVTMMFWYRQQPGQSLTLIATANQGSEATYESGFVIDKFPISRPNLTFSTLTVSNMSPEDSSIYLCSVWTLAEAFFGQGTRLTVV.

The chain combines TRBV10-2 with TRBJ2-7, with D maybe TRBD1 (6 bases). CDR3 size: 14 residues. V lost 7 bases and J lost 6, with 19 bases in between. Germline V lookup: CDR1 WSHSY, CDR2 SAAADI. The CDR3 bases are TGCGCCAGCACAGAAGGGGGAACCCTAAGCGAGCAGTACTTC. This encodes CASTEGGTLSEQYF.

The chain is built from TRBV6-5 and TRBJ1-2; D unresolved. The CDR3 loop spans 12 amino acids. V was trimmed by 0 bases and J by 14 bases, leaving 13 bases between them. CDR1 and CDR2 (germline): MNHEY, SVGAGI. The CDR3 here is CASSYSNGPGTF. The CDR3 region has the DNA TGTGCCAGCAGTTACTCAAACGGTCCCGGGACCTTC.

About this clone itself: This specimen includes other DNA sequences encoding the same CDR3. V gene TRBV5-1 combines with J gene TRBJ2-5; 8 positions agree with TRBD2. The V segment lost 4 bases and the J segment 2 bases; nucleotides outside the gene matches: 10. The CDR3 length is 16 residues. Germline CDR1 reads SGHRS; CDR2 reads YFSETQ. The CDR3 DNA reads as TGCGCCAGCAGCAACATTGGACTAGCAGGACAAGAGACCCAGTACTTC. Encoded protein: CASSNIGLAGQETQYF.

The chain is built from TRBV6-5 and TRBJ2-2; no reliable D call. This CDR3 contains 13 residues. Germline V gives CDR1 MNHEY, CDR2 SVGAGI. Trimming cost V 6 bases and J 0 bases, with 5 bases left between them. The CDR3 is CASRSPNTGELFF. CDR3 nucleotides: TGTGCCAGCAGGAGCCCGAACACCGGGGAGCTGTTTTTT.

The CDR3 DNA sequence: TGTGCCACCAGCGGTACCGGGACAGGGGGCTACGAGCAGTACTTC. It translates to CATSGTGTGGYEQYF. This chain links TRBV15 with TRBJ2-7, with 11 bases lining up with TRBD1. The CDR3 extends over 15 amino acids. J was trimmed by 3 bases and V by 5 bases; bases with no gene match: 6. Per the germline V gene, CDR1 is LNHNV and CDR2 is YYDKDF (reference sequence).

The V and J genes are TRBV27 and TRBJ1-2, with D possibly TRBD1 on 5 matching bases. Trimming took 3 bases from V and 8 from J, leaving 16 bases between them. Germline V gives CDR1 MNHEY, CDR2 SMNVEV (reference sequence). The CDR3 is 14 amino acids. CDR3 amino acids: CASSFRETTRGYTF. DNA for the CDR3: TGTGCCAGCAGTTTCAGGGAAACCACGCGAGGCTACACCTTC.

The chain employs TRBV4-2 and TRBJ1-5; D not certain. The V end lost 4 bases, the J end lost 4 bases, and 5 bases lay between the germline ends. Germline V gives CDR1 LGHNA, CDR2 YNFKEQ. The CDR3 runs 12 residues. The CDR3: CASSLNNQPQHF. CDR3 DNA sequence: TGTGCCAGCAGCCTTAATAATCAGCCCCAGCATTTT.

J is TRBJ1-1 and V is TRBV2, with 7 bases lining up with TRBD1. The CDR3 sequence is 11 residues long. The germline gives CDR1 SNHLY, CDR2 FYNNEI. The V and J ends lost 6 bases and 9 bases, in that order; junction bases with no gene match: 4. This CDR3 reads CASRDRAKAFF. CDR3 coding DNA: TGTGCCAGCAGAGACAGGGCCAAAGCTTTCTTT.

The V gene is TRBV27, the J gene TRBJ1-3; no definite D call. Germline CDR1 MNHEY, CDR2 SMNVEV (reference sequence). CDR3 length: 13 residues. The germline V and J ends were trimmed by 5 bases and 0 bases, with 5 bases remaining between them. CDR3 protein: CASSEVSGNTIYF. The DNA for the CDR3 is TGTGCCAGCAGTGAGGTCTCTGGAAACACCATATATTTT.